Each of the 8 T cell receptor beta chains below was sequenced from the same sample in a study of OX40 agonist ivuxolimab in advanced cancers. TCRdb keeps only in-frame clones here, not all; method: immunoSEQ multiplex PCR. The sample holds roughly 76,000 clones, 70% to 90% seen once. The starting material was CD4+ or CD8+ T cells sorted from blood, obtained in a trial of the OX40 agonist ivuxolimab. These receptors were obtained from an adult with an advanced solid tumor such as melanoma, head and neck, liver or kidney cancer.

The CDR3 is CASSWGTSGSGTQYF. The CDR3 coding sequence is TGTGCCAGCAGTTGGGGGACTAGCGGGAGTGGGACCCAGTACTTC. The chain couples TRBV2 to TRBJ2-5; TRBD2 aligns across 14 bases. V trimming: 5 bases; J trimming: 7 bases; junction bases outside the gene matches: 6. This CDR3 is built from 15 residues. Germline values: CDR1 SNHLY, CDR2 FYNNEI.

The CDR3 protein is CAWSVWDTYSPLHF. CDR3 DNA sequence: TGTGCCTGGAGTGTATGGGACACATATTCACCCCTCCACTTT. V usage is TRBV30 and J usage is TRBJ1-6; the D gene is possibly TRBD1 (6 bases). Germline V lookup: CDR1 GTSNPN, CDR2 SVGIG (reference sequence). The length of the CDR3 is 14 residues. Trimming removed 0 bases from V and 8 bases from J, with 11 bases in between.

This clone was detected only a few times. The V call is TRBV7-9, the J call TRBJ2-2; perhaps TRBD2 as D (6 bases). With 0 bases removed from V and 1 base from J, the gap between germline ends came to 9 bases. CDR3 size: 16 residues. Germline CDR1 and CDR2: SEHNR and FQNEAQ (reference sequence). The CDR3 is CASSLAGTVNTGELFF. The CDR3 nucleotides read TGTGCCAGCAGCTTAGCGGGGACTGTGAACACCGGGGAGCTGTTTTTT.

The chain joins TRBV5-1 to TRBJ2-5, with D hard to call. Per germline, CDR1 SGHRS and CDR2 YFSETQ. The CDR3 consists of 17 residues. Trimming shortened V by 0 bases and J by 3 bases, and 18 bases separated the two germline ends. The CDR3 loop reads CASSLDSDGGVKETQYF. As DNA, the CDR3 is TGCGCCAGCAGCTTGGATTCGGACGGCGGCGTGAAAGAGACCCAGTACTTC.

V usage is TRBV5-6 and J usage is TRBJ2-3; 11 nucleotides align to TRBD2. Germline CDR1 is SGHDT and CDR2 is YYEEEE. The V and J ends lost 1 base and 5 bases, in that order; junction bases with no gene match: 12. The CDR3 runs to 18 residues. The DNA for the CDR3 is TGTGCCAGCAGCTTGATCGGACTAGCGGGCGTAGGGAGAGATACGCAGTATTTT. Its protein is CASSLIGLAGVGRDTQYF.

This clone is a singleton in its sample. This sequence joins TRBV28 and TRBJ2-7; no reliable D call. Trimming took 5 bases from V and 2 from J, leaving 13 bases between them. Germline lookup yields CDR1 MDHEN and CDR2 SYDVKM. CDR3 length: 14 residues. The CDR3 is CASSPAKYPYEQYF. DNA for the CDR3: TGTGCCAGCAGTCCGGCAAAATATCCCTACGAGCAGTACTTC.

The chain recombines TRBV30 with TRBJ2-7; perhaps TRBD1 as D (5 bases). The germline V gene has CDR1 GTSNPN and CDR2 SVGIG (reference sequence). The CDR3 is 16 amino acids. The germline V and J ends were trimmed by 0 bases and 0 bases, with 15 bases remaining between them. In DNA, the CDR3 is TGTGCCTGGAGTGTATTAGGGGCCACGGGCTCCTACGAGCAGTACTTC. Its translation is CAWSVLGATGSYEQYF.

This rearrangement joins TRBV7-9 to TRBJ2-1; 7 bases match TRBD1. The CDR3 has 16 residues. V lost 4 bases to trimming and J lost 3 bases; unmatched junction nucleotides: 9. The germline gives CDR1 SEHNR, CDR2 FQNEAQ (reference sequence). The CDR3 DNA is TGTGCCAGCAGCTGGGAGACAGGGATCCTCTACAATGAGCAGTTCTTC. Its protein product is CASSWETGILYNEQFF.